These 29 T cell receptor beta chains were all obtained from the same sample, sequenced in a study of blood T cell repertoires in COVID-19 (dated by TCRdb to the early 2020s). To prepare the library, the immunoSEQ multiplex PCR assay was applied. Drawn from immuneACCESS, this table holds only the in-frame rearrangements with V and J called that TCRdb kept. Clones are partly lost; checked studies trace under half to an unresolved V gene and leave the rest unexplained. Here the sample has 150,000 to 200,000 clones; approximately 75% occur a single time. About a tenth of the sample belongs to the ten largest clones. Material for sequencing was peripheral blood. Receptors originate from a human donor in a cohort sampled during active COVID-19.

V and J are TRBV14 and TRBJ1-3, with D tentatively TRBD1 (5 bases). V shed 1 base and J shed 0 bases, with 10 bases lying between them. This CDR3 is built from 16 residues. Germline V CDR1 and CDR2: SGHDN, FVKESK. The CDR3 bases are TGTGCCAGCAGCCAAGCCGGCGGGGGCTCTGGAAACACCATATATTTT. Its translation is CASSQAGGGSGNTIYF.

The chain couples TRBV28 to TRBJ2-7; D may be TRBD1 (6 bases). This CDR3 spans 14 amino acids. Germline V gene lookup returns CDR1 MDHEN and CDR2 SYDVKM. The ends were cut back, 7 bases at V and 2 bases at J, with 15 bases in the middle. CDR3 bases: TGTGCCAGCACGGGAAACAGGGTGCCCTACGAGCAGTACTTC. Residues: CASTGNRVPYEQYF.

This clone occurred a few times. The sample has other DNA sequences that encode this CDR3 too. J is TRBJ2-5 and V is TRBV5-1; 14 nucleotides match TRBD2. V gave up 2 bases and J gave up 2 bases; unmatched junction bases: 5. The CDR3 runs 17 residues. Germline V gene lookup returns CDR1 SGHRS and CDR2 YFSETQ. CDR3 in amino acids: CASSFGLAGGWQETQYF. CDR3 nucleotides: TGCGCCAGCAGCTTCGGACTAGCGGGGGGATGGCAAGAGACCCAGTACTTC.

This clone was seen a few times. The chain recombines TRBV6-5 with TRBJ1-2; 9 bases align to TRBD1. CDR3 length equals 13 residues. V was clipped by 8 bases and J by 4 bases; unmatched bases: 5. CDR1 is MNHEY, CDR2 SVGAGI, per germline. CDR3 DNA: TGTGCCAGCGGACAGGGGAGAGGCTATGGCTACACCTTC. It is translated as CASGQGRGYGYTF.

This clone came up many times. This chain uses TRBV19 with TRBJ1-1, with TRBD1 matching over 12 bases. The CDR3 is made up of 17 amino acids. In germline, CDR1 is LNHDA, CDR2 SQIVND (reference sequence). The J segment lost 4 bases and the V segment lost 4 bases, leaving 10 bases of the junction unmatched. CDR3 bases: TGTGCCAGTAGTAGGGACAGGGGGCTTGGATTGGGCACTGAAGCTTTCTTT. Translation gives CASSRDRGLGLGTEAFF. Full variable domain (outside the CDR3, taken from reference TRBV19 and TRBJ1-1): DGGITQSPKYLFRKEGQNVTLSCEQNLNHDAMYWYRQDPGQGLRLIYYSQIVNDFQKGDIAEGYSVSREKKESFPLTVTSAQKNPTAFYLCASSRDRGLGLGTEAFFGQGTRLTVV.

This chain joins TRBV6-1 and TRBJ1-1; possible D gene TRBD1, 6 bases. CDR3 length: 21 residues. The V gene lost 1 base and the J gene lost 1 base, with 28 bases spanning the gap. The germline V gene encodes CDR1 MNHNS and CDR2 SASEGT. The CDR3 DNA follows: TGTGCCAGCAGTGAAGTAGTCCAGCAGGGGAGAAGGGCCGCCGCGAACACTGAAGCTTTCTTT. This codes for CASSEVVQQGRRAAANTEAFF.

This sequence joins TRBV5-6 and TRBJ2-5, with D possibly TRBD1 on 5 matching bases. Germline assignment: CDR1 SGHDT and CDR2 YYEEEE. Trimming took off 0 bases at V and 0 bases at J, with 15 bases between the two ends. CDR3 length equals 17 residues. As DNA, the CDR3 is TGTGCCAGCAGCTTGGCCTTATCAGGGATGTACCAAGAGACCCAGTACTTC. This encodes CASSLALSGMYQETQYF.

This chain connects TRBV20-1 to TRBJ2-2; no firm D call. The CDR3 is 12 residues long. The germline V gene encodes CDR1 DFQATT and CDR2 SNEGSKA (reference sequence). V was trimmed by 3 bases and J by 6 bases, leaving 8 bases between them. This CDR3 reads CSASVSAGELFF. The CDR3 DNA follows: TGCAGTGCTAGTGTTTCGGCCGGGGAGCTGTTTTTT.

The V gene is TRBV9, the J gene TRBJ1-2, with unresolved D. Germline CDR1 is SGDLS and CDR2 is YYNGEE. The V gene lost 3 bases and the J gene lost 8 bases, with 14 bases spanning the gap. CDR3 length: 13 residues. CDR3 sequence: CASSALVQSGYTF. CDR3 nucleotides: TGTGCCAGCAGCGCCTTGGTCCAGTCCGGCTACACCTTC.

The V gene is TRBV3-1 (or the pseudogene TRBV3-2), the J gene TRBJ2-3, with 8 nucleotides matching TRBD2. CDR1 is LGHDT, CDR2 YNNKEL, per germline (reference sequence). J lost 14 bases, V lost 0 bases, and 13 bases had no gene match. The CDR3 spans 15 residues. The CDR3 DNA reads TGTGCCAGCAGCCAAGATGGGGCTAGCGGCCTAGCGGGGTATTTT. It encodes CASSQDGASGLAGYF.

The chain recombines TRBV6-5 with TRBJ1-1, with D possibly matching TRBD1 (5 bases). Trimming removed 6 bases from V and 5 bases from J, with 16 bases in between. Germline values: CDR1 MNHEY, CDR2 SVGAGI. The CDR3 extends over 14 amino acids. CDR3 coding DNA: TGTGCCAGCAGCCCACCGCAGGGATATACTGAAGCTTTCTTT. This sequence encodes CASSPPQGYTEAFF.

The chain has TRBV20-1 and TRBJ1-6; maybe TRBD1 (6 bases). CDR1 is DFQATT and CDR2 is SNEGSKA in the germline V gene (reference sequence). Trimming left V 3 bases short and J 9 bases short, with 21 bases between. The CDR3 length is 16 residues. CDR3 coding DNA: TGCAGTGCTAGTGACACAGGGAGTATTGTTGGTTCACCCCTCCACTTT. Its protein product is CSASDTGSIVGSPLHF.

The chain combines TRBV6-2 or TRBV6-3 with TRBJ2-5; no clear D gene. The ends were cut back, 4 bases at V and 5 bases at J, with 11 bases in the middle. CDR3 length: 13 amino acids. In germline, CDR1 is MNHEY, CDR2 SVGEGT. CDR3 residues: CASSSGRFETQYF. CDR3 DNA sequence: TGTGCCAGCAGTTCCGGCAGGTTTGAGACCCAGTACTTC.

Only a few counts were recorded for this clone. V and J are TRBV5-1 and TRBJ2-5; 7 positions match TRBD2. The trim removed 4 bases at V and 2 bases at J, leaving 2 bases unmatched. The CDR3 runs to 13 residues. Germline V gene data show CDR1 as SGHRS and CDR2 as YFSETQ. CDR3 DNA sequence: TGCGCCAGCAGCGGGGGAGGGCAAGAGACCCAGTACTTC. Its protein product is CASSGGGQETQYF.

The count of this clone is one. This chain joins TRBV6-5 and TRBJ2-7; 7 positions match TRBD1. The V gene's germline CDR1 is MNHEY and CDR2 SVGAGI. This CDR3 contains 13 residues. V gave up 6 bases and J gave up 0 bases; unmatched junction bases: 2. Here the CDR3 DNA reads TGTGCCAGCAGGGGGACAGCCTCCTACGAGCAGTACTTC. Translation gives CASRGTASYEQYF.

The chain employs TRBV3-1 (or the pseudogene TRBV3-2) and TRBJ2-1; 7 bases are a match to TRBD2. The CDR3 sequence is 13 residues long. CDR1 and CDR2 from the germline V gene are LGHDT and YNNKEL (reference sequence). Trimming cost V 6 bases and J 9 bases; bases outside gene matches: 8. CDR3 bases: TGTGCCAGCAGACGCGGACTAGTTGGTGAGCAGTTCTTC. It yields the protein CASRRGLVGEQFF.

This chain joins TRBV9 and TRBJ2-1, with 10 bases aligning to TRBD1. Looked up from germline, CDR1 is SGDLS and CDR2 is YYNGEE. Trimming cost V 3 bases and J 8 bases; bases outside gene matches: 11. The CDR3 is 16 residues long. The CDR3 DNA is TGTGCCAGCAGCGCCCCGCCGGGACAGGGGTTACATGAGCAGTTCTTC. This sequence encodes CASSAPPGQGLHEQFF.

The V gene is TRBV2, the J gene TRBJ1-1, with 7 bases lining up with TRBD1. CDR1 is SNHLY, CDR2 FYNNEI, per germline. V shed 6 bases, J shed 4 bases, and the junction held 5 bases outside the gene matches. CDR3 size: 13 residues. CDR3 DNA: TGTGCCAGCAGCCGGACAGGCGGCACTGAAGCTTTCTTT. This gives the protein CASSRTGGTEAFF. Full variable domain (rest looked up from reference TRBV2 and TRBJ1-1): EPEVTQTPSHQVTQMGQEVILRCVPISNHLYFYWYRQILGQKVEFLVSFYNNEISEKSEIFDDQFSVERPDGSNFTLKIRSTKLEDSAMYFCASSRTGGTEAFFGQGTRLTVV.

The chain uses TRBV10-2 and TRBJ2-1, with D perhaps TRBD1 (6 bases). With 6 bases removed from V and 7 bases from J, the gap between germline ends came to 22 bases. This CDR3 is 16 amino acids long. The germline CDR1 and CDR2 sequences are WSHSY and SAAADI. The CDR3 DNA sequence: TGCGCCAGCAGCCTCCCCCAGGGGAAAGGAATGAATGAGCAGTTCTTC. It yields the protein CASSLPQGKGMNEQFF.

This clone was found many times. The rearrangement uses TRBV7-9 and TRBJ1-6, with a tentative D call TRBD1 (6 bases). CDR1 SEHNR and CDR2 FQNEAQ come from the germline V gene (reference sequence). This CDR3 is built from 15 residues. V was clipped by 6 bases and J by 6 bases, with 15 bases between them. CDR3 in DNA: TGTGCCAGCAGTGAATCTGGGGGGGCTAATTCACCCCTCCACTTT. Residues: CASSESGGANSPLHF.

The genes are TRBV18 and TRBJ1-2; 8 nucleotides align to TRBD1. The CDR3 runs to 14 residues. Germline CDR1 reads KGHSH; CDR2 reads LQKENI. V trimming: 3 bases; J trimming: 4 bases; junction bases outside the gene matches: 4. In DNA form, the CDR3 reads TGTGCCAGCTCACCGGGACAGGACCCCTATGGCTACACCTTC. As protein: CASSPGQDPYGYTF.

This clone was found a few times. The V and J genes are TRBV18 and TRBJ2-7; a possible D gene is TRBD1 (5 bases). There are 13 residues in the CDR3. The germline V and J ends were trimmed by 6 bases and 5 bases, with 14 bases remaining between them. Per germline, CDR1 KGHSH and CDR2 LQKENI. The chain's CDR3 is CASSPITGNEQYF. CDR3 bases: TGTGCCAGCTCTCCGATTACAGGTAACGAGCAGTACTTC.

The rearrangement joins TRBV9 to TRBJ2-2, with 7 bases identical to TRBD1. The V gene's germline CDR1 is SGDLS and CDR2 YYNGEE. The CDR3 runs to 16 residues. The ends lost 0 bases at V and 4 bases at J; junction bases unmatched: 6. CDR3 sequence (DNA): TGTGCCAGCAGCGTAGCTCCACAGGGGATCACCGGGGAGCTGTTTTTT. It is translated as CASSVAPQGITGELFF.

The rearrangement links TRBV11-2 to TRBJ2-3; no definite D call. Germline CDR1 is SGHAT and CDR2 is FQNNGV. This CDR3 is 15 amino acids long. Trimming left V 5 bases short and J 1 base short, with 13 bases between. DNA of the CDR3: TGTGCCAGCAGCCCACTATCATATGGCACAGATACGCAGTATTTT. Encoded protein: CASSPLSYGTDTQYF.

V usage is TRBV3-1 (or the pseudogene TRBV3-2) and J usage is TRBJ1-1; D gene unclear. Between the trimmed V and J ends, which lost 7 bases and 10 bases, there was a span of 4 bases. The CDR3 covers 8 residues. CDR1 is LGHDT and CDR2 is YNNKEL in the germline V gene (reference sequence). The CDR3 nucleotides are TGTGCCAGCACCCGAGCTTTCTTT. It encodes CASTRAFF.

The V gene is TRBV7-2, the J gene TRBJ1-6, with a possible D match to TRBD1 (6 bases). Germline CDR1 SGHTA, CDR2 FQGNSA. CDR3 size: 17 residues. V dropped 5 bases and J dropped 9 bases, with 23 bases sitting between them. The DNA of the CDR3 is TGTGCCAGCAGCCTAGTGGGGGCCCCGAGTACGAGTTCACCCCTCCACTTT. This sequence encodes CASSLVGAPSTSSPLHF. The full variable domain, in which reference TRBV7-2 and TRBJ1-6 provide the parts outside the CDR3, is GAGVSQSPSNKVTEKGKDVELRCDPISGHTALYWYRQSLGQGLEFLIYFQGNSAPDKSGLPSDRFSAERTGGSVSTLTIQRTQQEDSAVYLCASSLVGAPSTSSPLHFGNGTRLTVT.

This clone was seen a few times. CDR3 DNA sequence: TGTGCCAGCAGCTCTCACAGCTCCTATAATTCACCCCTCCACTTT. It encodes CASSSHSSYNSPLHF. The chain joins TRBV7-2 to TRBJ1-6; D gene uncertain. The CDR3 loop spans 15 amino acids. Trimming stripped 4 bases from V and 0 bases from J, with 7 bases between. Germline V CDR1 and CDR2: SGHTA, FQGNSA.

CDR3 sequence reads: CASSLDPAGAYEQYF. The CDR3 nucleotides read TGTGCCAGCAGCTTAGATCCAGCGGGAGCCTACGAGCAGTACTTC. The chain uses TRBV11-2 and TRBJ2-7, with 8 bases lining up with TRBD2. The germline gives CDR1 SGHAT, CDR2 FQNNGV. The trim removed 0 bases at V and 2 bases at J, leaving 3 bases unmatched. This CDR3 is 15 amino acids long.

The chain employs TRBV7-8 and TRBJ2-5; a possible D gene is TRBD1 (5 bases). V was trimmed by 0 bases and J by 5 bases, leaving 16 bases between them. The CDR3 is made up of 16 amino acids. Looked up from germline, CDR1 is SGHVS and CDR2 is FQNEAQ. The CDR3: CASSLARLGALETQYF. The CDR3 bases are TGTGCCAGCAGCTTAGCGCGACTTGGGGCACTGGAGACCCAGTACTTC.